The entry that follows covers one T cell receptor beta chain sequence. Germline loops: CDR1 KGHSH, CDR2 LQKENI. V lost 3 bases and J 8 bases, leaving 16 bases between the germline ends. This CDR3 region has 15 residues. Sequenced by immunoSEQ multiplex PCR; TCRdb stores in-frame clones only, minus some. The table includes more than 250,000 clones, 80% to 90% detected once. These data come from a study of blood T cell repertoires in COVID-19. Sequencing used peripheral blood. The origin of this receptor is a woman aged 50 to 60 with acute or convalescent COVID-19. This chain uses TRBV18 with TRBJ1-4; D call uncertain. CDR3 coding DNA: TGTGCCAGCTCACCCCACCCGGGAGGAAGGGAAAAACTGTTTTTT. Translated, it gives CASSPHPGGREKLFF.